This is a list of T cell receptor beta chains from one sample in a study of blood T cell repertoires in COVID-19. Assay: immunoSEQ multiplex PCR; the TCRdb copy retains only in-frame clones and omits some. This table has roughly 300,000 clones, 70% to 90% appearing once. Sequenced: peripheral blood. The receptors were gathered from a man aged 18-30 years with active or convalescent COVID-19. Both conserved end residues are part of each CDR3. The order of the fields is CDR3 protein, CDR3 DNA, clone size, D gene, J gene, V gene. A D gene is named only where the DNA matches it firmly. Size values are once, few and many counts, or a class for expanded clones, and some rows have none.

CDR3 protein: CASSVGLNEQFF
CDR3 DNA: TGTGCCAGCAGCGTAGGTCTCAATGAGCAGTTCTTC
clone size: once
D gene: NA
J gene: TRBJ2-1
V gene: TRBV9

CDR3 protein: CASSSPGTNYEQYF
CDR3 DNA: TGTGCCAGCAGTTCCCCCGGGACAAATTACGAGCAGTACTTC
clone size: NA
D gene: NA
J gene: TRBJ2-7
V gene: TRBV28

CDR3 protein: CAISGQGRTYEQYF
CDR3 DNA: TGTGCCATCAGCGGACAGGGGCGGACCTACGAGCAGTACTTC
clone size: NA
D gene: TRBD1
J gene: TRBJ2-7
V gene: TRBV10-3

CDR3 protein: CASSVGQGNSYEQYF
CDR3 DNA: TGTGCCAGCAGCGTAGGACAGGGAAACTCCTACGAGCAGTACTTC
clone size: NA
D gene: TRBD1
J gene: TRBJ2-7
V gene: TRBV9

CDR3 protein: CASSKDSGGVWFF
CDR3 DNA: TGCGCCAGCAGCAAAGATAGCGGGGGGGTTTGGTTCTTC
clone size: once
D gene: TRBD2
J gene: TRBJ2-1
V gene: TRBV4-1

CDR3 protein: CATNSFDTSNYGYTF
CDR3 DNA: TGTGCCACCAATTCTTTCGACACATCTAACTATGGCTACACCTTC
clone size: once
D gene: NA
J gene: TRBJ1-2
V gene: TRBV6-5

CDR3 protein: CASSPGDLSNQPQHF
CDR3 DNA: TGTGCCAGCAGCCCGGGGGACCTTAGCAATCAGCCCCAGCATTTT
clone size: NA
D gene: NA
J gene: TRBJ1-5
V gene: TRBV3-1/TRBV3-2

CDR3 protein: CASSPLYREPAGYTF
CDR3 DNA: TGTGCCAGCAGTCCCCTCTACAGGGAGCCGGCAGGCTACACCTTC
clone size: NA
D gene: NA
J gene: TRBJ1-2
V gene: TRBV2

CDR3 protein: CASSQDLWGATF
CDR3 DNA: TGTGCCAGCAGCCAAGATCTTTGGGGCGCGACCTTC
clone size: NA
D gene: NA
J gene: TRBJ1-2
V gene: TRBV3-1/TRBV3-2

CDR3 protein: CASSRPNRTGLYGYTF
CDR3 DNA: TGTGCCAGCAGCCGACCTAACAGGACAGGACTCTATGGCTACACCTTC
clone size: NA
D gene: TRBD1
J gene: TRBJ1-2
V gene: TRBV5-4

CDR3 protein: CASSLDASGVNGYTF
CDR3 DNA: TGCGCCAGCAGCTTGGATGCATCAGGGGTGAATGGCTACACCTTC
clone size: NA
D gene: NA
J gene: TRBJ1-2
V gene: TRBV5-1

CDR3 protein: CASSPGSAEAFF
CDR3 DNA: TGTGCCAGCAGCCCGGGATCAGCTGAAGCTTTCTTT
clone size: NA
D gene: NA
J gene: TRBJ1-1
V gene: TRBV13

CDR3 protein: CASSLFRGASDGYTF
CDR3 DNA: TGTGCCAGCAGCTTATTCAGGGGCGCATCTGATGGCTACACCTTC
clone size: NA
D gene: NA
J gene: TRBJ1-2
V gene: TRBV6-1

CDR3 protein: CASSEPVVPLHF
CDR3 DNA: TGTGCCAGCAGCGAACCGGTGGTGCCCCTCCACTTT
clone size: few
D gene: NA
J gene: TRBJ1-6
V gene: TRBV7-3

CDR3 protein: CASSPKTDTSSREEGYGYTF
CDR3 DNA: TGTGCCAGCAGCCCCAAAACCGACACGTCTTCCAGGGAGGAAGGGTATGGCTACACCTTC
clone size: NA
D gene: NA
J gene: TRBJ1-2
V gene: TRBV21-1

CDR3 protein: CASSPDRGITGANVLTF
CDR3 DNA: TGTGCCAGCAGCCCGGACAGGGGAATCACTGGGGCCAACGTCCTGACTTTC
clone size: NA
D gene: TRBD1
J gene: TRBJ2-6
V gene: TRBV5-4

CDR3 protein: CASSLEAGGGYGYTF
CDR3 DNA: TGCGCCAGCAGCTTGGAGGCAGGGGGAGGCTATGGCTACACCTTC
clone size: NA
D gene: TRBD1
J gene: TRBJ1-2
V gene: TRBV5-1

CDR3 protein: CASSPHTSGGITDTQYF
CDR3 DNA: TGTGCCAGCAGCCCTCATACTAGCGGGGGGATCACAGATACGCAGTATTTT
clone size: NA
D gene: TRBD2
J gene: TRBJ2-3
V gene: TRBV9

CDR3 protein: CAISALIAGGTNEQFF
CDR3 DNA: TGTGCCATCAGTGCGCTAATAGCGGGGGGGACGAATGAGCAGTTCTTC
clone size: NA
D gene: TRBD2
J gene: TRBJ2-1
V gene: TRBV10-3

CDR3 protein: CASSFDRGPSYGYTF
CDR3 DNA: TGTGCCAGCAGTTTTGACAGGGGCCCATCCTATGGCTACACCTTC
clone size: NA
D gene: TRBD1
J gene: TRBJ1-2
V gene: TRBV6-5

CDR3 protein: CASSLRGQGASEQYF
CDR3 DNA: TGTGCCAGCAGCTTACGGGGACAGGGGGCTTCCGAGCAGTACTTC
clone size: NA
D gene: TRBD1
J gene: TRBJ2-7
V gene: TRBV7-6

CDR3 protein: CASSLQLSTGGYEQYF
CDR3 DNA: TGTGCCAGCAGCTTACAACTGTCGACAGGGGGCTACGAGCAGTACTTC
clone size: NA
D gene: TRBD1
J gene: TRBJ2-7
V gene: TRBV7-2

CDR3 protein: CASSELFGNSPLHF
CDR3 DNA: TGTGCCAGCAGTGAACTGTTCGGTAATTCACCCCTCCACTTT
clone size: NA
D gene: NA
J gene: TRBJ1-6
V gene: TRBV6-1

CDR3 protein: CASSEGTTHSLDEQFF
CDR3 DNA: TGTGCCAGCAGTGAGGGGACTACACATTCCTTGGATGAGCAGTTCTTC
clone size: NA
D gene: TRBD2
J gene: TRBJ2-1
V gene: TRBV2

CDR3 protein: CASSPTSGRTDTQYF
CDR3 DNA: TGCGCCAGCAGCCCGACTAGCGGACGCACAGATACGCAGTATTTT
clone size: NA
D gene: TRBD2
J gene: TRBJ2-3
V gene: TRBV5-1

CDR3 protein: CASSVGGSYNEQFF
CDR3 DNA: TGTGCCAGCTCGGTTGGCGGATCCTACAATGAGCAGTTCTTC
clone size: NA
D gene: NA
J gene: TRBJ2-1
V gene: TRBV27

CDR3 protein: CASSEAASGGGNTQYF
CDR3 DNA: TGTGCCAGCAGTGAAGCCGCCAGCGGGGGGGGAAATACGCAGTATTTT
clone size: once
D gene: TRBD2
J gene: TRBJ2-3
V gene: TRBV2

CDR3 protein: CASSPSRGQTGYTF
CDR3 DNA: TGTGCCAGTAGCCCTTCCAGGGGGCAAACTGGCTACACCTTC
clone size: NA
D gene: TRBD1
J gene: TRBJ1-2
V gene: TRBV19

CDR3 protein: CASSQFRGSELFF
CDR3 DNA: TGCGCCAGCAGCCAATTCAGGGGGTCAGAACTGTTTTTT
clone size: NA
D gene: TRBD1
J gene: TRBJ1-4
V gene: TRBV5-1

CDR3 protein: CASSLVPEAEAFF
CDR3 DNA: TGCGCCAGCAGCTTGGTTCCGGAGGCTGAAGCTTTCTTT
clone size: NA
D gene: NA
J gene: TRBJ1-1
V gene: TRBV5-1

CDR3 protein: CASSLQGSSGNTIYF
CDR3 DNA: TGCGCCAGCAGCTTACAGGGGAGCTCTGGAAACACCATATATTTT
clone size: NA
D gene: TRBD1
J gene: TRBJ1-3
V gene: TRBV5-1

CDR3 protein: CASSPPDRGGGAF
CDR3 DNA: TGTGCCAGCAGCCCCCCGGACAGGGGGGGCGGGGCCTTC
clone size: NA
D gene: TRBD1
J gene: TRBJ1-2
V gene: TRBV9

CDR3 protein: CASRLRGYSNQPQHF
CDR3 DNA: TGTGCCAGCAGGCTAAGGGGATATAGCAATCAGCCCCAGCATTTT
clone size: few
D gene: NA
J gene: TRBJ1-5
V gene: TRBV28

CDR3 protein: CASSGGGLAPETQYF
CDR3 DNA: TGTGCCAGCAGCGGGGGGGGACTAGCCCCAGAGACCCAGTACTTC
clone size: NA
D gene: TRBD2
J gene: TRBJ2-5
V gene: TRBV9

CDR3 protein: CASSSSPTIDGGNTGELFF
CDR3 DNA: TGTGCCAGCAGCTCCAGCCCTACCATCGACGGGGGGAACACCGGGGAGCTGTTTTTT
clone size: NA
D gene: NA
J gene: TRBJ2-2
V gene: TRBV7-7

CDR3 protein: CASRLGLAGSYEQYF
CDR3 DNA: TGTGCCAGCAGACTGGGACTAGCGGGCTCCTACGAGCAGTACTTC
clone size: NA
D gene: TRBD2
J gene: TRBJ2-7
V gene: TRBV2

CDR3 protein: CASSPGLAGETQYF
CDR3 DNA: TGTGCCAGCTCACCGGGACTAGCGGGCGAGACCCAGTACTTC
clone size: NA
D gene: TRBD2
J gene: TRBJ2-5
V gene: TRBV18

CDR3 protein: CASGLFPDRGFLQYF
CDR3 DNA: TGTGCTAGTGGTTTGTTCCCGGACAGGGGATTTTTGCAGTACTTC
clone size: NA
D gene: TRBD1
J gene: TRBJ2-7
V gene: TRBV12-5

CDR3 protein: CASRSGNTEAFF
CDR3 DNA: TGTGCCAGCAGGTCCGGGAACACTGAAGCTTTCTTT
clone size: NA
D gene: NA
J gene: TRBJ1-1
V gene: TRBV12-3/TRBV12-4

CDR3 protein: CASSLVIGDRGLSSYNSPLHF
CDR3 DNA: TGCGCCAGCAGCTTGGTCATCGGGGACAGGGGGCTGAGCTCCTATAATTCACCCCTCCACTTT
clone size: NA
D gene: TRBD1
J gene: TRBJ1-6
V gene: TRBV5-1

CDR3 protein: CASSVRGQGEQYF
CDR3 DNA: TGTGCCAGCTCCGTCAGGGGGCAGGGCGAGCAGTACTTC
clone size: NA
D gene: TRBD1
J gene: TRBJ2-7
V gene: TRBV18

CDR3 protein: CASSFTGGRNYGYTF
CDR3 DNA: TGTGCCAGCAGCTTTACAGGGGGGAGGAACTATGGCTACACCTTC
clone size: NA
D gene: TRBD1
J gene: TRBJ1-2
V gene: TRBV7-9

CDR3 protein: CASSFGQGSTYGYTF
CDR3 DNA: TGTGCCAGCAGCTTTGGACAGGGGAGTACCTATGGCTACACCTTC
clone size: once
D gene: TRBD1
J gene: TRBJ1-2
V gene: TRBV5-6

CDR3 protein: CASSEGQGSTGELFF
CDR3 DNA: TGTGCCAGCAGTGAAGGACAGGGTTCCACCGGGGAGCTGTTTTTT
clone size: NA
D gene: TRBD1
J gene: TRBJ2-2
V gene: TRBV6-1

CDR3 protein: CASSPWTGGGKLFF
CDR3 DNA: TGTGCCAGCAGTCCCTGGACAGGGGGTGGAAAACTGTTTTTT
clone size: NA
D gene: TRBD1
J gene: TRBJ1-4
V gene: TRBV6-5